The rows below give T cell receptor beta chains drawn from one sample of a study of blood T cells in healthy people across ages. In TCRdb, the 5' RACE reads were re-called with MiXCR into one record per CDR3 protein. The sample yields around 1,500,000 distinct CDR3 sequences, 42% seen once. Material: blood. Receptors were obtained from a woman between 18 and 30 years old in good health. Both conserved end residues are part of each CDR3. The order of the fields is CDR3 protein, CDR3 DNA, V gene, J gene, clone size, D gene, CDR3 length. The D gene is left open where the match is weak. For some rows the clone size is stated as once, few or many, or as a class when expanded; others skip it.

cdr3_aa: CASSSVPGELFF; cdr3_nt: TGTGCCAGCAGCTCCGTCCCCGGGGAGCTGTTTTTT; v_call: TRBV7-3; j_call: TRBJ2-2; clone_size: NA; d_call: NA; cdr3_length: 12
cdr3_aa: CASSYEAGPNYGYTF; cdr3_nt: TGTGCCAGCAGTTACGAGGCAGGACCTAACTATGGCTACACCTTC; v_call: TRBV6-5; j_call: TRBJ1-2; clone_size: NA; d_call: NA; cdr3_length: 15
cdr3_aa: CSARDGTSSPDTQYF; cdr3_nt: TGCAGTGCTAGAGACGGGACTAGCTCTCCAGATACGCAGTATTTT; v_call: TRBV20-1; j_call: TRBJ2-3; clone_size: few; d_call: TRBD2; cdr3_length: 15
cdr3_aa: CAISQGLSSGSLTQYF; cdr3_nt: TGTGCCATCAGCCAGGGACTCTCTAGCGGGAGTTTAACGCAGTATTTT; v_call: TRBV10-3; j_call: TRBJ2-3; clone_size: few; d_call: TRBD2; cdr3_length: 16
cdr3_aa: CSVEDLGAMGETQYF; cdr3_nt: TGCAGCGTTGAAGATCTCGGGGCTATGGGAGAGACCCAGTACTTC; v_call: TRBV29-1; j_call: TRBJ2-5; clone_size: few; d_call: NA; cdr3_length: 15
cdr3_aa: CASSLEGVTSGSHEQYF; cdr3_nt: TGTGCCAGCAGCTTGGAGGGGGTGACTAGCGGGAGCCACGAGCAGTACTTC; v_call: TRBV7-9; j_call: TRBJ2-7; clone_size: NA; d_call: TRBD2; cdr3_length: 17
cdr3_aa: CASSFTPGQGVFEQYF; cdr3_nt: TGTGCCAGCAGTTTTACTCCGGGACAGGGTGTTTTCGAGCAGTACTTC; v_call: TRBV27; j_call: TRBJ2-7; clone_size: few; d_call: TRBD1; cdr3_length: 16
cdr3_aa: CASSFGTASPQRYF; cdr3_nt: TGTGCCAGCAGCTTTGGTACAGCCTCGCCTCAGAGGTACTTC; v_call: TRBV5-5; j_call: TRBJ2-7; clone_size: once; d_call: NA; cdr3_length: 14
cdr3_aa: CASSHGQGGYEQYF; cdr3_nt: TGTGCCAGCAGCCACGGACAGGGAGGGTACGAGCAGTACTTC; v_call: TRBV4-2; j_call: TRBJ2-7; clone_size: few; d_call: NA; cdr3_length: 14
cdr3_aa: CSAKPPGLAANEQFF; cdr3_nt: TGCAGTGCAAAGCCGCCGGGACTAGCAGCGAATGAGCAGTTCTTC; v_call: TRBV20-1; j_call: TRBJ2-1; clone_size: NA; d_call: TRBD2; cdr3_length: 15
cdr3_aa: CASSKGLVGSTDTQYF; cdr3_nt: TGTGCCAGCAGCAAAGGACTAGTAGGAAGCACAGATACGCAGTATTTT; v_call: TRBV21-1; j_call: TRBJ2-3; clone_size: NA; d_call: NA; cdr3_length: 16
cdr3_aa: CASSPLGGKGQETQYF; cdr3_nt: TGTGCCAGCAGCCCTTTAGGAGGGAAGGGGCAAGAGACCCAGTACTTC; v_call: TRBV3-1; j_call: TRBJ2-5; clone_size: NA; d_call: NA; cdr3_length: 16
cdr3_aa: CASSYMWDRAHQPQHF; cdr3_nt: TGTGCCAGCAGTTATATGTGGGACAGGGCGCATCAGCCCCAGCATTTT; v_call: TRBV6-5; j_call: TRBJ1-5; clone_size: few; d_call: TRBD1; cdr3_length: 16
cdr3_aa: CASSPTADSRAYEQYF; cdr3_nt: TGTGCCAGCAGCCCAACAGCCGACAGCCGAGCCTACGAGCAGTACTTC; v_call: TRBV7-2; j_call: TRBJ2-7; clone_size: few; d_call: NA; cdr3_length: 16
cdr3_aa: CASSQDGRGNTEAFF; cdr3_nt: TGTGCCAGCAGCCAAGACGGGAGGGGGAACACTGAAGCTTTCTTT; v_call: TRBV3-1; j_call: TRBJ1-1; clone_size: NA; d_call: NA; cdr3_length: 15
cdr3_aa: CASSIGTQYQETQYF; cdr3_nt: TGTGCCAGCAGTATCGGGACTCAGTACCAAGAGACCCAGTACTTC; v_call: TRBV2; j_call: TRBJ2-5; clone_size: NA; d_call: NA; cdr3_length: 15
cdr3_aa: CASSLSGTMNTEAFF; cdr3_nt: TGTGCCAGCAGTTTATCGGGGACCATGAACACTGAAGCTTTCTTT; v_call: TRBV27; j_call: TRBJ1-1; clone_size: NA; d_call: NA; cdr3_length: 15
cdr3_aa: CARSYADRSSYNEQFF; cdr3_nt: TGTGCCCGCAGTTATGCGGACCGCAGCTCCTACAATGAGCAGTTCTTC; v_call: TRBV6-5; j_call: TRBJ2-1; clone_size: NA; d_call: NA; cdr3_length: 16
cdr3_aa: CASSRDREAKNIQYF; cdr3_nt: TGCGCCAGCAGCCGGGACAGGGAAGCCAAAAACATTCAGTACTTC; v_call: TRBV5-1; j_call: TRBJ2-4; clone_size: NA; d_call: TRBD1; cdr3_length: 15
cdr3_aa: CSVEQGWGTEAFF; cdr3_nt: TGCAGCGTTGAACAGGGATGGGGGACTGAAGCTTTCTTT; v_call: TRBV29-1; j_call: TRBJ1-1; clone_size: NA; d_call: NA; cdr3_length: 13
cdr3_aa: CSARDSGNTYNSPLHF; cdr3_nt: TGCAGTGCTAGAGATTCAGGAAACACCTATAATTCACCCCTCCACTTT; v_call: TRBV20-1; j_call: TRBJ1-6; clone_size: few; d_call: NA; cdr3_length: 16
cdr3_aa: CSAGAQYSGRPADTQYF; cdr3_nt: TGCAGTGCAGGGGCCCAATATAGCGGGAGGCCCGCAGATACGCAGTATTTT; v_call: TRBV20-1; j_call: TRBJ2-3; clone_size: NA; d_call: TRBD2; cdr3_length: 17
cdr3_aa: CASSPDRGKATDTQYF; cdr3_nt: TGTGCCAGCAGCCCGGACAGGGGCAAGGCGACAGATACGCAGTATTTT; v_call: TRBV7-8; j_call: TRBJ2-3; clone_size: NA; d_call: TRBD1; cdr3_length: 16
cdr3_aa: CASSLESRFLNQPQHF; cdr3_nt: TGCGCCAGCAGCTTGGAGAGCAGGTTTCTCAATCAGCCCCAGCATTTT; v_call: TRBV5-1; j_call: TRBJ1-5; clone_size: NA; d_call: NA; cdr3_length: 16
cdr3_aa: CATSETASSYNEQFF; cdr3_nt: TGTGCCACCAGTGAAACGGCCAGCTCCTACAATGAGCAGTTCTTC; v_call: TRBV24-1; j_call: TRBJ2-1; clone_size: NA; d_call: NA; cdr3_length: 15
cdr3_aa: CASSLDVRGATDTQYF; cdr3_nt: TGTGCCAGCAGCTTAGATGTGCGGGGAGCCACAGATACGCAGTATTTT; v_call: TRBV7-6; j_call: TRBJ2-3; clone_size: few; d_call: NA; cdr3_length: 16
cdr3_aa: CASSYPPRGAGNNEQFF; cdr3_nt: TGTGCCAGCAGTTATCCCCCTCGGGGAGCGGGGAACAATGAGCAGTTCTTC; v_call: TRBV27; j_call: TRBJ2-1; clone_size: once; d_call: TRBD2; cdr3_length: 17
cdr3_aa: CASLLFTEAFF; cdr3_nt: TGTGCCAGCCTACTATTCACTGAAGCTTTCTTT; v_call: TRBV18; j_call: TRBJ1-1; clone_size: NA; d_call: NA; cdr3_length: 11
cdr3_aa: CASSLGDRASTDTQYF; cdr3_nt: TGCGCCAGCAGCTTGGGGGACAGGGCGAGCACAGATACGCAGTATTTT; v_call: TRBV5-1; j_call: TRBJ2-3; clone_size: few; d_call: TRBD1; cdr3_length: 16
cdr3_aa: CASSLGDGRTSYGYTF; cdr3_nt: TGTGCCAGCAGCTTAGGCGATGGGAGAACCTCTTATGGCTACACCTTC; v_call: TRBV11-2; j_call: TRBJ1-2; clone_size: few; d_call: NA; cdr3_length: 16
cdr3_aa: CSTLGQGGEQYF; cdr3_nt: TGCAGTACCTTGGGACAGGGGGGCGAGCAGTACTTC; v_call: TRBV20-1; j_call: TRBJ2-7; clone_size: NA; d_call: TRBD1; cdr3_length: 12
cdr3_aa: CASSDGSSNYGYTF; cdr3_nt: TGCGCCAGCAGTGATGGCTCCTCTAACTATGGCTACACCTTC; v_call: TRBV10-1; j_call: TRBJ1-2; clone_size: NA; d_call: NA; cdr3_length: 14
cdr3_aa: CSAITSGSADTQYF; cdr3_nt: TGCAGTGCTATTACTAGCGGGAGCGCAGATACGCAGTATTTT; v_call: TRBV20-1; j_call: TRBJ2-3; clone_size: NA; d_call: TRBD2; cdr3_length: 14
cdr3_aa: CASSLSASGKTSYNEQFF; cdr3_nt: TGTGCCAGCAGTTTATCCGCTAGCGGGAAAACCTCCTACAATGAGCAGTTCTTC; v_call: TRBV12-3/TRBV12-4; j_call: TRBJ2-1; clone_size: NA; d_call: TRBD2; cdr3_length: 18
cdr3_aa: CASSLDPLSGLEAYEQYF; cdr3_nt: TGCGCCAGCAGCTTGGACCCCCTTTCGGGGTTAGAAGCCTACGAGCAGTACTTC; v_call: TRBV5-1; j_call: TRBJ2-7; clone_size: once; d_call: NA; cdr3_length: 18
cdr3_aa: CASSLPPGSRDNQPQHF; cdr3_nt: TGTGCCAGCAGTTTACCCCCTGGCTCACGCGACAATCAGCCCCAGCATTTT; v_call: TRBV28; j_call: TRBJ1-5; clone_size: NA; d_call: NA; cdr3_length: 17
cdr3_aa: CAISDGSGRPIGTQYF; cdr3_nt: TGTGCCATCAGTGATGGTAGCGGGAGGCCGATCGGTACGCAGTATTTT; v_call: TRBV10-3; j_call: TRBJ2-3; clone_size: NA; d_call: TRBD2; cdr3_length: 16
cdr3_aa: CASSEGGGRAFF; cdr3_nt: TGTGCCAGCAGTGAGGGGGGGGGAAGAGCTTTCTTT; v_call: TRBV6-1; j_call: TRBJ1-1; clone_size: NA; d_call: NA; cdr3_length: 12
cdr3_aa: CASSPTRRGNYGYTF; cdr3_nt: TGTGCCAGCAGCCCAACAAGGAGGGGGAACTATGGCTACACCTTC; v_call: TRBV3-1; j_call: TRBJ1-2; clone_size: NA; d_call: NA; cdr3_length: 15
cdr3_aa: CASSLLPGYQETQYF; cdr3_nt: TGTGCCAGCAGCTTATTACCAGGGTACCAAGAGACCCAGTACTTC; v_call: TRBV7-3; j_call: TRBJ2-5; clone_size: few; d_call: NA; cdr3_length: 15
cdr3_aa: CASSFFPGGRNQPQHF; cdr3_nt: TGTGCCAGCAGCTTCTTTCCGGGTGGCAGGAATCAGCCCCAGCATTTT; v_call: TRBV7-2; j_call: TRBJ1-5; clone_size: NA; d_call: NA; cdr3_length: 16
cdr3_aa: CSAWDREQFF; cdr3_nt: TGCAGTGCCTGGGACCGTGAGCAGTTCTTC; v_call: TRBV29-1; j_call: TRBJ2-1; clone_size: NA; d_call: NA; cdr3_length: 10
cdr3_aa: CASRRTASSTDTQYF; cdr3_nt: TGTGCCAGCAGACGGACAGCCTCTAGCACAGATACGCAGTATTTT; v_call: TRBV6-5; j_call: TRBJ2-3; clone_size: NA; d_call: NA; cdr3_length: 15
cdr3_aa: CSARDPSGNGETQYF; cdr3_nt: TGCAGTGCTAGAGATCCTAGCGGGAACGGGGAGACCCAGTACTTC; v_call: TRBV20-1; j_call: TRBJ2-5; clone_size: NA; d_call: TRBD2; cdr3_length: 15
cdr3_aa: CAISDSDRNYNEQFF; cdr3_nt: TGTGCCATCAGTGATTCGGACAGGAACTACAATGAGCAGTTCTTC; v_call: TRBV10-3; j_call: TRBJ2-1; clone_size: few; d_call: TRBD1; cdr3_length: 15
cdr3_aa: CASSPQVGLNTEAFF; cdr3_nt: TGCGCCAGCAGCCCCCAGGTGGGGCTGAACACTGAAGCTTTCTTT; v_call: TRBV5-1; j_call: TRBJ1-1; clone_size: NA; d_call: NA; cdr3_length: 15
cdr3_aa: CASKRAGQGALRAQELFF; cdr3_nt: TGTGCCAGCAAACGGGCCGGACAGGGGGCACTCAGGGCCCAGGAACTGTTTTTT; v_call: TRBV6-1; j_call: TRBJ1-4; clone_size: NA; d_call: TRBD1; cdr3_length: 18
cdr3_aa: CSALRGGAPGELFF; cdr3_nt: TGCAGTGCCCTCCGAGGCGGGGCGCCCGGGGAGCTGTTTTTT; v_call: TRBV20-1; j_call: TRBJ2-2; clone_size: NA; d_call: NA; cdr3_length: 14